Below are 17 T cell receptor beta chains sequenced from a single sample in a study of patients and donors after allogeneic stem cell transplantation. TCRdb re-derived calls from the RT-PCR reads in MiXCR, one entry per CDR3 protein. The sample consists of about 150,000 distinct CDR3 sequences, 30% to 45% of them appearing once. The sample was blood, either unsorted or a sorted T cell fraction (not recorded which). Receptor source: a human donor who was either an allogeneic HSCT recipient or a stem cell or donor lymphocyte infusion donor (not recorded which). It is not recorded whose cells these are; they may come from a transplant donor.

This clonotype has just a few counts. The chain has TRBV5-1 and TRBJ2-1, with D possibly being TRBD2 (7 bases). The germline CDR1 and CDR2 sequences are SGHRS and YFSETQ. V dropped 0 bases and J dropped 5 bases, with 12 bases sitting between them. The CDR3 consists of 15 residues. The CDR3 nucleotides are TGCGCCAGCAGCTTGGCGGGGGGCCGAAACAATGAGCAGTTCTTC. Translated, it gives CASSLAGGRNNEQFF.

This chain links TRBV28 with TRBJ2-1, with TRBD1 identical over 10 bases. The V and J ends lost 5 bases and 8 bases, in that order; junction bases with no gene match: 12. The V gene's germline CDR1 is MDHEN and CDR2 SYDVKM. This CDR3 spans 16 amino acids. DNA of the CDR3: TGTGCCAGCAGTGCGTCGGGACAGGGGTCTGGGGATGAGCAGTTCTTC. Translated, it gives CASSASGQGSGDEQFF.

The CDR3 sequence is CASSRTTGTGVEAFF. Here the CDR3 DNA reads TGTGCCAGCAGTCGGACCACCGGGACAGGGGTTGAAGCTTTCTTT. The chain combines TRBV27 with TRBJ1-1; 10 nucleotides match TRBD1. V gave up 5 bases and J gave up 7 bases; unmatched junction bases: 10. Germline-derived CDR1 and CDR2 are MNHEY and SMNVEV (reference sequence). The CDR3 has 15 amino acids.

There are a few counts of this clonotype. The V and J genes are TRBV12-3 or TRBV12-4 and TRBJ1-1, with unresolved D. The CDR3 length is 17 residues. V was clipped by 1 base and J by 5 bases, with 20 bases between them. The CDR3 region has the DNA TGTGCCAGCAGTTTAGGGTTAGGAATGGCCAGGAGAACTGAAGCTTTCTTT. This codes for CASSLGLGMARRTEAFF.

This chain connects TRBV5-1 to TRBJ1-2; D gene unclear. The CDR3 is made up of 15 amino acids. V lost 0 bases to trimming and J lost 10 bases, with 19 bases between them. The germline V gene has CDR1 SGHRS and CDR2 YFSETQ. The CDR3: CASSLAGPGGLDYTF. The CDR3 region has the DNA TGCGCCAGCAGCTTGGCCGGCCCTGGTGGATTAGACTACACCTTC.

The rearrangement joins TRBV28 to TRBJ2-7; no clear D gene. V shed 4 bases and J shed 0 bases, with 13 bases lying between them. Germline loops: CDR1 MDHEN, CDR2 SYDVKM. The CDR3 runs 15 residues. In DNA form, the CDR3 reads TGTGCCAGCAGTTCCCGGGTTCCGAGCTCCTACGAGCAGTACTTC. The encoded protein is CASSSRVPSSYEQYF.

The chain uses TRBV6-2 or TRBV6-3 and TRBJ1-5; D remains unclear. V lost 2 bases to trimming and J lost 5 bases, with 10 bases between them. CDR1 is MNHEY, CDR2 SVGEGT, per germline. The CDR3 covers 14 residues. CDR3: CASSYLRTDQPQHF. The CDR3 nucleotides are TGTGCCAGCAGTTACCTCAGGACGGATCAGCCCCAGCATTTT.

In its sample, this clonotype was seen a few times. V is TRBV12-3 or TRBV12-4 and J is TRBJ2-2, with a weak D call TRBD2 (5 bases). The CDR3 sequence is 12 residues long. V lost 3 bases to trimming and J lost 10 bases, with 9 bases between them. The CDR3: CASSFRGPELFF. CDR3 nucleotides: TGTGCCAGCAGTTTTCGCGGGCCGGAGCTGTTTTTT.

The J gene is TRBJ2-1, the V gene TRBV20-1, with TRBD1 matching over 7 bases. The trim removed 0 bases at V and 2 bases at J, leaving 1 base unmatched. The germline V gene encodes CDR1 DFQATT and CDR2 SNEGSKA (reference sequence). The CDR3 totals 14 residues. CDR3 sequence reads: CSAREDRTYNEQFF. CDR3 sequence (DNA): TGCAGTGCTAGAGAGGACAGGACCTACAATGAGCAGTTCTTC.

The CDR3 sequence is CASSIGPYTEAFF. The CDR3 DNA is TGTGCCAGCTCGATAGGCCCATACACTGAAGCTTTCTTT. The J gene is TRBJ1-1, the V gene TRBV6-2 or TRBV6-3; D is unresolved. CDR3 length: 13 residues. CDR1 is MNHEY and CDR2 is SVGEGT in the germline V gene. Trimming took off 8 bases at V and 3 bases at J, with 13 bases between the two ends.

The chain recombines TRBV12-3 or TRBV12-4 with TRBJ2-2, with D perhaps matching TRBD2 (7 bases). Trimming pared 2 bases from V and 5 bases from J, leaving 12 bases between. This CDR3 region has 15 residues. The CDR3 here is CASSLRGGGTGELFF. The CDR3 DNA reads TGTGCCAGCAGTTTACGAGGGGGAGGGACCGGGGAGCTGTTTTTT.

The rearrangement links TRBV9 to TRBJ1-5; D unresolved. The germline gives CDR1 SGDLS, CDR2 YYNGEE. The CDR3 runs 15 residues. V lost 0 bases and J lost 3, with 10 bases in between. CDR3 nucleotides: TGTGCCAGCAGCGTAGACCAGGCAATCAATCAGCCCCAGCATTTT. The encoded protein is CASSVDQAINQPQHF.

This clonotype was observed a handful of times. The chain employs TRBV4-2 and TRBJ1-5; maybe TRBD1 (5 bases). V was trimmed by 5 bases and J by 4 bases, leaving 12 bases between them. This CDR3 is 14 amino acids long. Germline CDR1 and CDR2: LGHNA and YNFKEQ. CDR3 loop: CASSAHGGNQPQHF. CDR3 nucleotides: TGTGCCAGCAGCGCACACGGGGGTAATCAGCCCCAGCATTTT.

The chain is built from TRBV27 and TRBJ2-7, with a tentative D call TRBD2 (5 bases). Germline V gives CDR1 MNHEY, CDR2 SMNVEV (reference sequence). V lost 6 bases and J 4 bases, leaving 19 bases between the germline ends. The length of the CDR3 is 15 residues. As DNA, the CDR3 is TGTGCCAGCAGCCTCTCCCTCGGGAACATTTACGAGCAGTACTTC. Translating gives CASSLSLGNIYEQYF.

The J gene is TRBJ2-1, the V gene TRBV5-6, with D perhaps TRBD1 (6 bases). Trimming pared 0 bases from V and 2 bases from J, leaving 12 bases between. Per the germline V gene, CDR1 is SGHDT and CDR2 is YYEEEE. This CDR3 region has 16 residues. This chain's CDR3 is CASSLDGRGTYNEQFF. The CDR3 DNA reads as TGTGCCAGCAGCTTGGATGGCAGGGGTACCTACAATGAGCAGTTCTTC.

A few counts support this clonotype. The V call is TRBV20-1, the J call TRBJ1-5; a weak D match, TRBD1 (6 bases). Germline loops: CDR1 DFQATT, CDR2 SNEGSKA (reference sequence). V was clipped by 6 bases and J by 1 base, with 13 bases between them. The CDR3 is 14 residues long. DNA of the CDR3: TGCAGTGCGCACAGGGTTAGGAGCAATCAGCCCCAGCATTTT. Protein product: CSAHRVRSNQPQHF.

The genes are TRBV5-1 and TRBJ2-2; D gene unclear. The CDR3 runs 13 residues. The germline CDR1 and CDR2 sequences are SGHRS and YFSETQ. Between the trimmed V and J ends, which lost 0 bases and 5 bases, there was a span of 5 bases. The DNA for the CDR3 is TGCGCCAGCAGCTTGGGAAGGACCGGGGAGCTGTTTTTT. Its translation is CASSLGRTGELFF.